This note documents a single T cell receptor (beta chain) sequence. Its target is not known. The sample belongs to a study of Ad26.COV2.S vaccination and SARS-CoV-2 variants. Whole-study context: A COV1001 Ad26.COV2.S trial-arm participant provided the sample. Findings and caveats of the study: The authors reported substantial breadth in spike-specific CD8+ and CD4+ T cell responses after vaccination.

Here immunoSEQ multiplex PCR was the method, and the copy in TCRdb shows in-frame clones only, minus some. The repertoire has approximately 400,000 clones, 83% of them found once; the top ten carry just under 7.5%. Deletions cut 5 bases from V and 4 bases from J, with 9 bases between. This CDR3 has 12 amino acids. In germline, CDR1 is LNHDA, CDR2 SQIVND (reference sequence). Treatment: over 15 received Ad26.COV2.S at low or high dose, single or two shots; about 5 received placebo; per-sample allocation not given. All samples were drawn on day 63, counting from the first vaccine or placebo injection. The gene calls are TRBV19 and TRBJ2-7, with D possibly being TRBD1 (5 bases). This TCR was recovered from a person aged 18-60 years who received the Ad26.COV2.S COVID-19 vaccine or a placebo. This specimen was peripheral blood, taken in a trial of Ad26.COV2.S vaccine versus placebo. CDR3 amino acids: CASSADSYEQYF. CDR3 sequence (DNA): TGTGCCAGTAGTGCTGACAGTTACGAGCAGTACTTC.